The present TCR beta chain was sequenced within a study of T cell repertoires in cytomegalovirus infection. Background on the study: A matching HLA type, together with CMV infection, was signaled by public TCR beta signatures.

This clonotype has a handful of counts. Its antigen is undetermined. TCRdb passed the reads through MiXCR, listing each CDR3 protein once. Seen here are 300,000 to 400,000 distinct CDR3 sequences, about 28% observed once, and the top ten hold 15% to 25%. Study outcomes and limitations: Dominant in the ex vivo response were TCR beta clonotypes restricted by HLA-C and specific for CMV. Cumulative public TCR beta family frequency identified carriers of CMV plus the relevant HLA.

Trimming removed 0 bases from V and 0 bases from J; junction bases left unmatched: 5. The CDR3 has 16 residues. Germline values: CDR1 SGHNT, CDR2 YYREEE (reference sequence). The sequence was obtained from a human donor in good health (CMV status not recorded). Some clones in this sample may be carry-over from other donors' samples. The chain employs TRBV5-4 and TRBJ2-7; 8 positions agree with TRBD2. The material sequenced was cultured PBMCs, taken from culture after CMV antigen stimulation. CDR3 in DNA: TGTGCCAGCAGCTTGGCCTATAGCGGGGACTCCTACGAGCAGTACTTC. Protein sequence: CASSLAYSGDSYEQYF.